This paragraph reports one T cell receptor (beta chain). Its cognate antigen is unknown. This record comes from a study of blood T cells in healthy people across ages. The germline CDR1 and CDR2 sequences are LGHNA and YSLEER. CDR3 size: 15 residues. Unmatched junction bases numbered 5, after V lost 0 bases and J lost 5 bases. Notes on the study in general: A conclusive naive versus antigen-experienced comparison was prevented by the unsorted PBMCs.

Through a sample-barcoded 5' primer and a J-beta primer mix, a second PCR was run for roughly 7 to 12 cycles. TCRdb itself ran the 5' RACE reads through MiXCR, one entry per CDR3 protein. The repertoire holds about 670,000 distinct CDR3 sequences, with 45% to 60% as singletons. This sequence joins TRBV4-3 and TRBJ1-2; 8 bases align to TRBD1. Material for sequencing was blood. This TCR was recovered from a woman older than 75 in good health. The CDR3 DNA sequence: TGCGCCAGCAGCCAAGAGAGGGACAGGCCTTATGGCTACACCTTC. This encodes CASSQERDRPYGYTF.